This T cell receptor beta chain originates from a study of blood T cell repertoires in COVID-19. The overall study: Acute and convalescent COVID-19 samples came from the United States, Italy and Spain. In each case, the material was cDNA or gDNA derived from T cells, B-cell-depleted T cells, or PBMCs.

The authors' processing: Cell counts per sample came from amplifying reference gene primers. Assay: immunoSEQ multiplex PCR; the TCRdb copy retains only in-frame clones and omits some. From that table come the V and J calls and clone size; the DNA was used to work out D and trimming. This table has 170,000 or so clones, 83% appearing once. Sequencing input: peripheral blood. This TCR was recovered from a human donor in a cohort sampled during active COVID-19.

This chain's CDR3 is CASSLGTGRDTIYF. CDR3 coding DNA: TGTGCCAGCAGCTTAGGGACAGGGAGAGACACCATATATTTT. The rearrangement links TRBV7-2 to TRBJ1-3; 8 positions agree with TRBD1. V dropped 1 base and J dropped 8; count of bases not matched to a gene: 4. The germline V gene encodes CDR1 SGHTA and CDR2 FQGNSA. The CDR3 runs to 14 residues.